The next 21 T cell receptor beta chains were all read from a single sample in a study of blood T cell repertoires in COVID-19 (dated by TCRdb to the early 2020s). The library was produced with the immunoSEQ multiplex PCR assay. TCRdb limited this immuneACCESS table to in-frame rearrangements with V and J called. A share of clones is missing; checked studies link under half to unresolved V genes, and the rest is unexplained. This sample comprises about 370,000 clones, more than 85% of them detected only once. Over 0.7% of the sample rests with the top ten. Source material: PBMCs or T cells enriched from blood (not recorded which). These receptors were collected from a woman aged 40 to 50 who had been exposed to COVID-19.

The genes are TRBV19 and TRBJ2-3, with a possible D match to TRBD2 (6 bases). The V and J ends lost 5 bases and 6 bases respectively, with 12 bases between them. Germline CDR1 is LNHDA and CDR2 is SQIVND (reference sequence). This CDR3 region has 13 residues. The CDR3 reads CASSRDSRDTQYF. CDR3 nucleotide sequence: TGTGCCAGTAGTCGGGACTCCCGGGATACGCAGTATTTT.

This chain links TRBV28 with TRBJ1-2; maybe TRBD1 (5 bases). The CDR3 contains 12 residues. Germline V CDR1 and CDR2: MDHEN, SYDVKM. V lost 7 bases to trimming and J lost 8 bases, with 14 bases between them. CDR3 sequence reads: CASTYWGLGYTF. DNA of the CDR3: TGTGCCAGCACCTATTGGGGACTGGGCTACACCTTC.

This clone was counted once. The J gene is TRBJ2-3, the V gene TRBV4-1; 8 bases fit TRBD1. Per the germline V gene, CDR1 is MGHRA and CDR2 is YSYEKL. V lost 2 bases, J lost 4 bases, and 11 bases stayed unmatched. The CDR3 runs to 17 residues. CDR3 loop: CASSQLQTGERPDTQYF. CDR3 nucleotides: TGCGCCAGCAGCCAACTACAGACAGGGGAGCGCCCAGATACGCAGTATTTT.

The V gene is TRBV13, the J gene TRBJ2-1; 8 nucleotides agree with TRBD1. Unmatched junction bases numbered 17, after V lost 4 bases and J lost 15 bases. The CDR3 has 15 amino acids. Germline CDR1 reads PRHDT; CDR2 reads FYEKMQ (reference sequence). CDR3 region: CASSSRKSDRESRFF. Here the CDR3 DNA reads TGTGCCAGCAGCTCACGAAAATCGGACAGGGAGTCTAGGTTCTTC. Full variable domain (remainder filled in from reference TRBV13 and TRBJ2-1): AAGVIQSPRHLIKEKRETATLKCYPIPRHDTVYWYQQGPGQDPQFLISFYEKMQSDKGSIPDRFSAQQFSDYHSELNMSSLELGDSALYFCASSSRKSDRESRFFGPGTRLTVL.

In DNA, the CDR3 is TGCAGTGCTAGTCAATTAGTATTAAATGAGCAGTTCTTC. Its protein product is CSASQLVLNEQFF. V is TRBV20-1 and J is TRBJ2-1; D gene uncertain. Between the trimmed V and J ends, which lost 3 bases and 7 bases, there was a span of 13 bases. Germline CDR1 is DFQATT and CDR2 is SNEGSKA (reference sequence). This CDR3 is 13 amino acids long.

V gene TRBV18 combines with J gene TRBJ1-1; 11 nucleotides align to TRBD1. Per the germline V gene, CDR1 is KGHSH and CDR2 is LQKENI. Trimming at V came to 4 bases and at J to 5 bases, leaving 12 bases not matched to a gene. This CDR3 has 17 amino acids. In DNA form, the CDR3 reads TGTGCCAGCTCACGAGAAGAAACCGGGACAGGGGGGACTGAAGCTTTCTTT. It specifies CASSREETGTGGTEAFF.

The chain recombines TRBV27 with TRBJ2-7, with TRBD1 as a possible D gene (5 bases). The CDR3 sequence is 14 residues long. The germline CDR1 and CDR2 sequences are MNHEY and SMNVEV (reference sequence). V dropped 6 bases and J dropped 0 bases, with 12 bases sitting between them. The CDR3 protein is CASRSTGNSYEQYF. In DNA form, the CDR3 reads TGTGCCAGCAGAAGTACAGGAAACTCCTACGAGCAGTACTTC.

The rearrangement uses TRBV6-5 and TRBJ1-4, with D perhaps matching TRBD1 (5 bases). The CDR3 is 14 residues long. Germline V gives CDR1 MNHEY, CDR2 SVGAGI. Trimming took off 2 bases at V and 7 bases at J, with 11 bases between the two ends. CDR3 DNA: TGTGCCAGCAGTTACGGGGGGAAAGGTGAAAAACTGTTTTTT. Translating it yields CASSYGGKGEKLFF.

V usage is TRBV19 and J usage is TRBJ1-3; a possible D gene is TRBD1 (6 bases). Germline V lookup: CDR1 LNHDA, CDR2 SQIVND (reference sequence). The CDR3 has 15 residues. V was cut by 2 bases and J by 0 bases, with 8 bases left in between. In DNA form, the CDR3 reads TGTGCCAGTAGTATAAAGGGGGTCTCTGGAAACACCATATATTTT. Encoded protein: CASSIKGVSGNTIYF.

The gene calls are TRBV18 and TRBJ1-1, with D possibly being TRBD1 (5 bases). Germline assignment: CDR1 KGHSH and CDR2 LQKENI. The CDR3 runs to 14 residues. Trimming stripped 0 bases from V and 8 bases from J, with 13 bases between. The CDR3 region is CASSPPARQPEAFF. The CDR3 coding sequence is TGTGCCAGCTCACCACCGGCCCGACAGCCAGAAGCTTTCTTT.

The chain is built from TRBV2 and TRBJ2-2, with a weak D call TRBD2 (5 bases). V dropped 6 bases and J dropped 5 bases, with 16 bases sitting between them. Germline V gene data show CDR1 as SNHLY and CDR2 as FYNNEI. This CDR3 spans 15 amino acids. This CDR3 reads CASSPEAASTGELFF. The CDR3 nucleotides read TGTGCCAGCAGCCCCGAAGCGGCGAGTACCGGGGAGCTGTTTTTT. The full variable domain, in which reference TRBV2 and TRBJ2-2 provide the parts outside the CDR3, is EPEVTQTPSHQVTQMGQEVILRCVPISNHLYFYWYRQILGQKVEFLVSFYNNEISEKSEIFDDQFSVERPDGSNFTLKIRSTKLEDSAMYFCASSPEAASTGELFFGEGSRLTVL.

The J gene is TRBJ1-4, the V gene TRBV15, with unresolved D. The CDR3 spans 15 residues. Germline CDR1 LNHNV, CDR2 YYDKDF (reference sequence). V lost 0 bases and J lost 6, with 11 bases in between. CDR3 in DNA: TGTGCCACCAGCAGAGATGTACAGTTAGATGAAAAACTGTTTTTT. This sequence encodes CATSRDVQLDEKLFF.

V is TRBV5-1 and J is TRBJ1-1; 10 nucleotides match TRBD1. The germline CDR1 and CDR2 sequences are SGHRS and YFSETQ. This CDR3 has 20 amino acids. With 0 bases clipped from V and 1 base from J, the junction kept 15 bases outside the gene matches. In nucleotides, the CDR3 is TGCGCCAGCAGCTTGGCATACGGACAGGGGGGGAAATATAGGAACACTGAAGCTTTCTTT. Amino acid sequence: CASSLAYGQGGKYRNTEAFF.

The chain joins TRBV7-2 to TRBJ1-2; 9 nucleotides agree with TRBD1. Germline CDR1 reads SGHTA; CDR2 reads FQGNSA. V was pared by 1 base and J by 1 base, with 10 bases of the junction left unmatched. This CDR3 contains 18 residues. CDR3 residues: CASSLVGTGRIINYGYTF. CDR3 DNA: TGTGCCAGCAGCTTAGTAGGGACAGGGAGAATTATTAACTATGGCTACACCTTC.

The V and J genes are TRBV11-3 and TRBJ2-1; 8 bases align to TRBD2. Losses at the gene ends were 2 bases for V and 10 bases for J; bases not matched to a gene: 16. Germline CDR1 is SGHNT and CDR2 is YENEEA. CDR3 length equals 17 residues. DNA for the CDR3: TGTGCCAGCAGCTTAAAAAGAGCGGGAGCCCCCTTACGGGAGCAGTTCTTC. The encoded protein is CASSLKRAGAPLREQFF.

The V gene is TRBV6-6, the J gene TRBJ2-7; TRBD2 matches at 15 bases. CDR1 and CDR2 from the germline V gene are MNHNY and SVGAGI (reference sequence). The CDR3 is made up of 16 amino acids. V lost 5 bases to trimming and J lost 3 bases; unmatched junction nucleotides: 5. The CDR3 loop is CASSGTSGRNNYEQYF. CDR3 bases: TGTGCCAGCAGTGGGACTAGCGGGAGGAATAACTACGAGCAGTACTTC.

This chain joins TRBV30 and TRBJ2-7; perhaps TRBD2 as D (6 bases). This CDR3 spans 12 amino acids. The germline gives CDR1 GTSNPN, CDR2 SVGIG (reference sequence). V lost 1 base to trimming and J lost 6 bases, with 10 bases between them. CDR3 protein: CAWSDFGGEQYF. CDR3 in DNA: TGTGCCTGGAGTGATTTCGGGGGCGAGCAGTACTTC.

J is TRBJ2-7 and V is TRBV13, with 7 bases that match TRBD2. After removal of 5 bases from V and 7 bases from J, the junction contained 14 bases not matched to a gene. The CDR3 length is 15 residues. CDR1 and CDR2 from the germline V gene are PRHDT and FYEKMQ (reference sequence). The CDR3 bases are TGTGCCAGCAGCCTACTAGCTCAGAAAGCGGGAGAGCAGTACTTC. Its protein is CASSLLAQKAGEQYF.

Only one count was recorded for this clone. This chain joins TRBV7-8 and TRBJ1-6; no clear D. Germline V CDR1 and CDR2: SGHVS, FQNEAQ. CDR3 length: 14 residues. Trimming stripped 2 bases from V and 5 bases from J, with 7 bases between. DNA for the CDR3: TGTGCCAGCAGCTTACTCGGAGATAATTCACCCCTCCACTTT. It specifies CASSLLGDNSPLHF.

The chain links TRBV27 to TRBJ1-2; weak D call: TRBD1 (6 bases). Trimming left V 3 bases short and J 8 bases short, with 10 bases between. Germline lookup yields CDR1 MNHEY and CDR2 SMNVEV (reference sequence). This CDR3 comprises 12 residues. The CDR3 region has the DNA TGTGCCAGCAGTTTCAGGGGTGGAGGCTACACCTTC. Its translation is CASSFRGGGYTF.

The chain links TRBV3-1 (or the pseudogene TRBV3-2) to TRBJ1-2, with TRBD1 as a possible D gene (6 bases). The CDR3 loop spans 17 amino acids. The germline V and J ends were trimmed by 0 bases and 2 bases, with 16 bases remaining between them. In germline, CDR1 is LGHDT, CDR2 YNNKEL (reference sequence). CDR3 coding DNA: TGTGCCAGCAGCCAAGAGTCGGGGGGCGCGTTCAACTATGGCTACACCTTC. It translates to CASSQESGGAFNYGYTF.